Following are 25 T cell receptor beta chains from one sample sequenced in a study of shared clonotypes between healthy human individuals. Libraries were prepared by immunoSEQ multiplex PCR; TCRdb keeps only in-frame clonotypes and omits some of them. Of some 92,000 clones in the sample, over 40% were seen once. Source material: PBMCs. All receptors come from a woman aged 40 to 50 in good health. Some clones in this sample may be carry-over from other donors' samples.

About this clone: Other DNA variants within this sample encode the same CDR3. The V and J genes are TRBV5-1 and TRBJ2-5; D ambiguous. CDR1 SGHRS and CDR2 YFSETQ come from the germline V gene. CDR3 size: 14 residues. Trimming stripped 4 bases from V and 2 bases from J, with 12 bases between. CDR3 in DNA: TGCGCCAGCAGCCCAGAGACGGGTCAAGAGACCCAGTACTTC. Translated: CASSPETGQETQYF.

This chain joins TRBV30 and TRBJ2-7; TRBD1 agrees at 7 bases. CDR3 length: 12 residues. With V trimmed by 4 bases and J by 5 bases, 5 bases remained unmatched. CDR1 and CDR2 (germline): GTSNPN, SVGIG (reference sequence). The CDR3 nucleotides are TGTGCCTGGACTGCAGGGGGTGACGAGCAGTACTTC. It is translated as CAWTAGGDEQYF. The entire variable domain, with the rest obtained from reference TRBV30 and TRBJ2-7, is as follows: SQTIHQWPATLVQPVGSPLSLECTVEGTSNPNLYWYRQAAGRGLQLLFYSVGIGQISSEVPQNLSASRPQDRQFILSSKKLLLSDSGFYLCAWTAGGDEQYFGPGTRLTVT.

V and J are TRBV27 and TRBJ2-7; D remains unclear. Trimming left V 3 bases short and J 6 bases short, with 15 bases between. Per the germline V gene, CDR1 is MNHEY and CDR2 is SMNVEV (reference sequence). This CDR3 spans 14 amino acids. The DNA of the CDR3 is TGTGCCAGCAGTTTTCTCGGAGCCCCCGGCGAGCAGTACTTC. Its translation: CASSFLGAPGEQYF.

The V call is TRBV25-1, the J call TRBJ2-1; TRBD2 agrees at 7 bases. The CDR3 totals 11 residues. Germline V lookup: CDR1 MGHDK, CDR2 SYGVNS. Losses at the gene ends were 8 bases for V and 14 bases for J; bases not matched to a gene: 9. The CDR3 sequence is CASGEAGRKFF. Written as DNA, the CDR3 is TGTGCCAGCGGGGAAGCGGGGAGGAAGTTCTTC.

For this clone: This clone may be a read error of a much larger clone one base away. This rearrangement joins TRBV6-1 to TRBJ2-7; TRBD2 aligns across 7 bases. Germline CDR1 is MNHNS and CDR2 is SASEGT. CDR3 size: 15 residues. The CDR3 coding sequence is TGTGCCAGCAGTGAAGCAGCCGGGACTAATAGGGAGCGGTACTTC. Encoded protein: CASSEAAGTNRERYF.

This clone was seen many times. This chain links TRBV5-4 with TRBJ1-2; the D gene is possibly TRBD1 (6 bases). V lost 4 bases and J lost 2, with 15 bases in between. CDR3 length: 15 amino acids. CDR1 is SGHNT, CDR2 YYREEE, per germline (reference sequence). The CDR3 here is CASSTGQFLNYGYTF. CDR3 sequence (DNA): TGTGCCAGCAGCACCGGACAGTTTCTGAACTATGGCTACACCTTC.

This chain uses TRBV27 with TRBJ2-2; D is perhaps TRBD2 (5 bases). The V gene lost 11 bases and the J gene lost 7 bases, with 8 bases spanning the gap. The CDR3 totals 10 residues. In germline, CDR1 is MNHEY, CDR2 SMNVEV (reference sequence). For the CDR3, the DNA is TGTGCCGTCGCGGGCGGGGAGCTGTTTTTT. This translates into CAVAGGELFF.

This clone was recorded at least ten times. The J gene is TRBJ1-1, the V gene TRBV6-6, with D perhaps matching TRBD1 (5 bases). Trimming removed 4 bases at V and 8 bases at J, with 17 bases between. This CDR3 has 14 amino acids. The germline gives CDR1 MNHNY, CDR2 SVGAGI (reference sequence). Written as DNA, the CDR3 is TGTGCCAGCAGTTGGGTACTGGGGGTTGGGGAAGCTTTCTTT. Its translation is CASSWVLGVGEAFF.

The chain has TRBV28 and TRBJ2-3; TRBD2 agrees at 7 bases. The CDR3 loop spans 13 amino acids. Germline CDR1 and CDR2: MDHEN and SYDVKM. After removal of 8 bases from V and 2 bases from J, the junction contained 4 bases not matched to a gene. In nucleotides, the CDR3 is TGTGCCAGCTCCAGCGGGGACACAGATACGCAGTATTTT. As protein: CASSSGDTDTQYF.

The rearrangement links TRBV2 to TRBJ1-1, with D perhaps matching TRBD1 (5 bases). CDR3 size: 14 residues. Per germline, CDR1 SNHLY and CDR2 FYNNEI. With 7 bases removed from V and 5 bases from J, the gap between germline ends came to 17 bases. The CDR3 sequence is CASTRGAGGTEAFF. The CDR3 bases are TGTGCCAGCACCAGAGGGGCAGGAGGAACTGAAGCTTTCTTT. Full variable domain (missing parts from reference TRBV2 and TRBJ1-1): EPEVTQTPSHQVTQMGQEVILRCVPISNHLYFYWYRQILGQKVEFLVSFYNNEISEKSEIFDDQFSVERPDGSNFTLKIRSTKLEDSAMYFCASTRGAGGTEAFFGQGTRLTVV.

This clone was found a few times. The CDR3 loop reads CASSLERTYEQYF. The CDR3, as DNA: TGTGCCAGCAGCTTGGAACGAACCTACGAGCAGTACTTC. The V and J genes are TRBV5-4 and TRBJ2-7, with D unresolved. Looked up from germline, CDR1 is SGHNT and CDR2 is YYREEE (reference sequence). V was shortened by 0 bases and J by 2 bases, with 6 bases between the two germline ends. The CDR3 runs to 13 residues.

This clone showed up many times. The genes are TRBV7-8 and TRBJ2-3; D possibly corresponds to TRBD1 (6 bases). V was shortened by 11 bases and J by 6 bases, with 18 bases between the two germline ends. Germline V gene data show CDR1 as SGHVS and CDR2 as FQNEAQ. This CDR3 spans 13 amino acids. The CDR3 bases are TGTGCCGGTGGGCCCAGGGGTACGGATACGCAGTATTTT. This encodes CAGGPRGTDTQYF. The variable domain in full, with the rest retrieved from reference TRBV7-8 and TRBJ2-3, is GAGVSQSPRYKVAKRGQDVALRCDPISGHVSLFWYQQALGQGPEFLTYFQNEAQLDKSGLPSDRFFAERPEGSVSTLKIQRTQQEDSAVYLCAGGPRGTDTQYFGPGTRLTVL.

This clone was found a few times. The rearrangement uses TRBV2 and TRBJ2-7, with 10 positions matching TRBD1. The V gene end was trimmed by 7 bases and the J gene end by 2 bases; junction bases not matched to a gene: 2. The CDR3 is made up of 13 amino acids. Germline assignment: CDR1 SNHLY and CDR2 FYNNEI. The CDR3 reads CASNGQGAYEQYF. The CDR3 DNA reads as TGTGCCAGCAACGGACAGGGGGCCTACGAGCAGTACTTC.

The V and J genes are TRBV30 and TRBJ2-7, with 9 bases fitting TRBD1. The CDR3 covers 17 residues. The J segment lost 2 bases and the V segment lost 2 bases, leaving 13 bases of the junction unmatched. Germline CDR1 reads GTSNPN; CDR2 reads SVGIG (reference sequence). CDR3 in amino acids: CAWSRRTGGFFAYEQYF. Here the CDR3 DNA reads TGTGCCTGGAGTAGGAGAACAGGGGGCTTTTTTGCCTACGAGCAGTACTTC. The full variable domain, its missing parts supplied by reference TRBV30 and TRBJ2-7, is SQTIHQWPATLVQPVGSPLSLECTVEGTSNPNLYWYRQAAGRGLQLLFYSVGIGQISSEVPQNLSASRPQDRQFILSSKKLLLSDSGFYLCAWSRRTGGFFAYEQYFGPGTRLTVT.

This clone appeared a few times. A much larger clone differs by one base, so this may be a read error. The rearrangement uses TRBV9 and TRBJ2-3, with a tentative D call TRBD1 (5 bases). Germline CDR1 SGDLS, CDR2 YYNGEE. This CDR3 is 14 amino acids long. CDR3 sequence reads: CACSVQWGSDTQYF. The DNA of the CDR3 is TGTGCCTGCAGCGTCCAATGGGGCTCAGATACGCAGTATTTT. The full variable domain, rest sourced from reference TRBV9 and TRBJ2-3, is DSGVTQTPKHLITATGQRVTLRCSPRSGDLSVYWYQQSLDQGLQFLIQYYNGEERAKGNILERFSAQQFPDLHSELNLSSLELGDSALYFCACSVQWGSDTQYFGPGTRLTVL.

This clone was counted at least ten times. The chain joins TRBV7-2 to TRBJ1-5, with 7 bases identical to TRBD1. The CDR3 length is 15 residues. CDR1 and CDR2 (germline): SGHTA, FQGNSA. Trimming at V came to 5 bases and at J to 0 bases, leaving 4 bases not matched to a gene. The CDR3 protein is CASSPRTGSNQPQHF. The CDR3 DNA is TGTGCCAGCAGCCCCCGGACAGGTAGCAATCAGCCCCAGCATTTT. Full variable domain (outside the CDR3, taken from reference TRBV7-2 and TRBJ1-5): GAGVSQSPSNKVTEKGKDVELRCDPISGHTALYWYRQSLGQGLEFLIYFQGNSAPDKSGLPSDRFSAERTGGSVSTLTIQRTQQEDSAVYLCASSPRTGSNQPQHFGDGTRLSIL.

This chain links TRBV6-5 with TRBJ1-2; D may be TRBD1 (6 bases). Germline V CDR1 and CDR2: MNHEY, SVGAGI. The CDR3 length is 14 residues. The V end was cut by 8 bases, the J end by 4 bases, with 17 bases between. The CDR3, as DNA: TGTGCCAGCTCCCCCGGGGGCGCAAGCTATGGCTACACCTTC. This encodes CASSPGGASYGYTF.

This clone was counted between two and nine times. The chain is built from TRBV29-1 and TRBJ2-7; 7 bases map to TRBD1. Germline V gene sequence: CDR1 SQVTM, CDR2 ANQGSEA. V shed 6 bases, J shed 2 bases, and the junction held 7 bases outside the gene matches. This CDR3 has 13 residues. This chain's CDR3 is CSVTGTEPYEQYF. The CDR3 DNA sequence: TGCAGCGTGACCGGGACAGAGCCCTACGAGCAGTACTTC.

This clone was counted once. The chain has TRBV5-4 and TRBJ2-3; 9 nucleotides match TRBD2. Trimming cost V 8 bases and J 3 bases; bases outside gene matches: 4. Germline V gene lookup returns CDR1 SGHNT and CDR2 YYREEE (reference sequence). This CDR3 is 13 amino acids long. Written as DNA, the CDR3 is TGTGCCAGGGCGGGAGGGCCGACAGATACGCAGTATTTT. Translated, it gives CARAGGPTDTQYF.

This clone appeared many times. The J gene is TRBJ1-2, the V gene TRBV5-6; D ambiguous. Germline V gene lookup returns CDR1 SGHDT and CDR2 YYEEEE. This CDR3 is built from 13 residues. The ends were cut back, 7 bases at V and 9 bases at J, with 19 bases in the middle. In DNA form, the CDR3 reads TGTGCCAGCGAAAACCCAGGCGAGTTGCGCTACACCTTC. Its translation: CASENPGELRYTF. Variable domain in full (rest from reference TRBV5-6 and TRBJ1-2): DAGVTQSPTHLIKTRGQQVTLRCSPKSGHDTVSWYQQALGQGPQFIFQYYEEEERQRGNFPDRFSGHQFPNYSSELNVNALLLGDSALYLCASENPGELRYTFGSGTRLTVV.

This clone was counted between two and nine times. The rearrangement uses TRBV27 and TRBJ2-7; 9 bases are a match to TRBD2. Germline CDR1 is MNHEY and CDR2 is SMNVEV (reference sequence). Trimming took 6 bases from V and 4 from J; bases not matched to a gene: 4. This CDR3 is built from 13 residues. Here the CDR3 DNA reads TGTGCCAGCAGGGGCAGCGGGAGGTACGAGCAGTACTTC. Translated, it gives CASRGSGRYEQYF.

This chain joins TRBV9 and TRBJ2-1; 11 bases align to TRBD2. Trimming removed 3 bases from V and 0 bases from J; junction bases left unmatched: 5. From germline, CDR1 is SGDLS and CDR2 YYNGEE. The CDR3 is 17 amino acids. CDR3 coding DNA: TGTGCCAGCAGCGGACGGACTAGCGGGCCCTCCTACAATGAGCAGTTCTTC. Translating it yields CASSGRTSGPSYNEQFF.

Ten or more counts support this clone. The chain has TRBV4-2 and TRBJ2-5, with D uncertain. The CDR3 runs to 13 residues. CDR1 LGHNA and CDR2 YNFKEQ come from the germline V gene. V lost 1 base and J 6 bases, leaving 9 bases between the germline ends. The CDR3 loop reads CASSQGEGQTQYF. The DNA for the CDR3 is TGTGCCAGCAGCCAAGGGGAAGGGCAGACCCAGTACTTC.

V usage is TRBV30 and J usage is TRBJ1-2; D is uncertain. The CDR3 covers 15 residues. In germline, CDR1 is GTSNPN, CDR2 SVGIG (reference sequence). V dropped 2 bases and J dropped 4 bases, with 17 bases sitting between them. CDR3 coding DNA: TGTGCCTGGAGTTCCCCGAGGCAGTCAACCTATGGCTACACCTTC. This sequence encodes CAWSSPRQSTYGYTF.

This clone was found once. A read error is possible here, since a much larger clone lies one base away. The rearrangement uses TRBV6-4 and TRBJ2-3; D not certain. From germline, CDR1 is MRHNA and CDR2 SNTAGT. The CDR3 loop spans 13 amino acids. Here the CDR3 reads CASSDSSTDAQYF. The CDR3, as DNA: TGTGCCAGCAGTGACTCTAGCACAGATGCGCAGTATTTT.